The text below deals with one TCR beta chain. The antigen remains unidentified. The data were taken from a study of T cell repertoires in cytomegalovirus infection. Background on the study: TCR beta signatures that were public indicated CMV infection and matching HLA type.

Trimming took off 1 base at V and 6 bases at J, with 7 bases between the two ends. The CDR3 consists of 11 residues. Germline CDR1 is DFQATT and CDR2 is SNEGSKA (reference sequence). TCRdb processed the reads anew with MiXCR; each CDR3 protein has one entry. In the table there are about 180,000 distinct CDR3 sequences, approximately 15% of which are singletons. Study results and caveats: What dominated the ex vivo response were HLA-C-restricted CMV-specific TCR beta clonotypes. People with CMV and the relevant HLA were identified by cumulative public TCR beta family frequency.

The chain has TRBV20-1 and TRBJ2-7; the D is unclear. Sequencing was done on a sample of PBMCs. The receptor was derived from a human donor in good health (CMV status not recorded). Some clones in this sample may be carry-over from other donors' samples. This CDR3 is CSARAGVEQYF. CDR3 bases: TGCAGTGCTAGAGCTGGGGTCGAGCAGTACTTC.